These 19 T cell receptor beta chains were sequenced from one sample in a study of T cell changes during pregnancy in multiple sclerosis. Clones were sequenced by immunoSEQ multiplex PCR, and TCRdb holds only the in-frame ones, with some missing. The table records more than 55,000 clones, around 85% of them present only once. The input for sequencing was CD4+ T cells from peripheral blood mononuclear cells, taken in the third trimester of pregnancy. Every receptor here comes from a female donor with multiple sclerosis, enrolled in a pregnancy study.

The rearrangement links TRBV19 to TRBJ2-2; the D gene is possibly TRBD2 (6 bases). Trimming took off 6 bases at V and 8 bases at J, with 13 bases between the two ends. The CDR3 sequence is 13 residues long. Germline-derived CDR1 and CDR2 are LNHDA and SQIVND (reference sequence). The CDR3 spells CASSGGRMGELFF. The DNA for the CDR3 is TGTGCCAGTAGCGGGGGAAGAATGGGGGAGCTGTTTTTT. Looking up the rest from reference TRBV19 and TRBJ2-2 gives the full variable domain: DGGITQSPKYLFRKEGQNVTLSCEQNLNHDAMYWYRQDPGQGLRLIYYSQIVNDFQKGDIAEGYSVSREKKESFPLTVTSAQKNPTAFYLCASSGGRMGELFFGEGSRLTVL.

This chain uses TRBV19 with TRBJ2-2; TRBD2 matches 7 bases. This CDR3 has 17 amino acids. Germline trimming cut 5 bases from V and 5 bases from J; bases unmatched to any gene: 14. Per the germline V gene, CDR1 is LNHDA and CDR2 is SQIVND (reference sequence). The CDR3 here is CASSLRPSTGGTGELFF. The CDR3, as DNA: TGTGCCAGTAGTCTCCGACCCTCTACCGGGGGGACCGGGGAGCTGTTTTTT.

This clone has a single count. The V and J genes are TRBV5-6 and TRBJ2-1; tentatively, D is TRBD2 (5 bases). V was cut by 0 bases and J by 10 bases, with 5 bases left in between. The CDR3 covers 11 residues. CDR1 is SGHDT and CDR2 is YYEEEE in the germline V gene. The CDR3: CASSLEREQFF. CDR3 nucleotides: TGTGCCAGCAGCTTGGAGCGGGAGCAGTTCTTC.

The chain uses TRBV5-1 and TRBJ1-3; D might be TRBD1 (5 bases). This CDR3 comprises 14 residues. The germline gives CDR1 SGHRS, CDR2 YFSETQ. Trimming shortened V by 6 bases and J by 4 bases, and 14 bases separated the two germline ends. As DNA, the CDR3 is TGCGCCAGCACCGAAGGGGCGGGAGGAAACACCATATATTTT. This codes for CASTEGAGGNTIYF.

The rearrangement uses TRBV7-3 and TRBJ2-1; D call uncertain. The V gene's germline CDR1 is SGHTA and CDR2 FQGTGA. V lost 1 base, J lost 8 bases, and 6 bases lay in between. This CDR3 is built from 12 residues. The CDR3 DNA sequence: TGTGCCAGCAGCTTAAAATCCGATGAGCAGTTCTTC. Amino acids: CASSLKSDEQFF.

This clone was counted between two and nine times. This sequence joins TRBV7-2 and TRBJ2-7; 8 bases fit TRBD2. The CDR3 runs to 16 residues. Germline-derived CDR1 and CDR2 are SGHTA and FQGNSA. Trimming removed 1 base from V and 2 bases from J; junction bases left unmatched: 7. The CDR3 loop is CASSLGISGGTYEQYF. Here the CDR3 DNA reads TGTGCCAGCAGCTTAGGTATCAGCGGGGGAACCTACGAGCAGTACTTC.

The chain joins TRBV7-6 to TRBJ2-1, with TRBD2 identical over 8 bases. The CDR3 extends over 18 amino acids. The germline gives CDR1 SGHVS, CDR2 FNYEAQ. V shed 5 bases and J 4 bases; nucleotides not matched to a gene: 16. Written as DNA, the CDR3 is TGTGCCAGCAGCCGAAAATCACCGGGACTAGTCGTTTACAATGAGCAGTTCTTC. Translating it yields CASSRKSPGLVVYNEQFF.

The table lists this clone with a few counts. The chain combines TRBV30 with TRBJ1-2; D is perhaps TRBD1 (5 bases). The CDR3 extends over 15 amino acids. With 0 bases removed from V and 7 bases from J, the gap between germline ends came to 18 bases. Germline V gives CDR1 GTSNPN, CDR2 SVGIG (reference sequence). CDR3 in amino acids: CAWSVPEGRGIGYTF. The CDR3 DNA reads TGTGCCTGGAGTGTACCGGAGGGGCGCGGGATTGGCTACACCTTC.

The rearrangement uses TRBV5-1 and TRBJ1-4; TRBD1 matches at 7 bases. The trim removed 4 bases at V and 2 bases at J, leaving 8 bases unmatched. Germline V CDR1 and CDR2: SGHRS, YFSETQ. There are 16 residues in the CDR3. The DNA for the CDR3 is TGCGCCAGCAGCGCCCAACCGACAGGGACTAATGAAAAACTGTTTTTT. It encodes CASSAQPTGTNEKLFF.

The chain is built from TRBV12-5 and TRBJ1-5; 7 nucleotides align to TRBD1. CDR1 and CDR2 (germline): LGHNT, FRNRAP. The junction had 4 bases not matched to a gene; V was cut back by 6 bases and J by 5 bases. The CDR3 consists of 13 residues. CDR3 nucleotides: TGTGCTAGTGGCGGGACAGACCATCAGCCCCAGCATTTT. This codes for CASGGTDHQPQHF.

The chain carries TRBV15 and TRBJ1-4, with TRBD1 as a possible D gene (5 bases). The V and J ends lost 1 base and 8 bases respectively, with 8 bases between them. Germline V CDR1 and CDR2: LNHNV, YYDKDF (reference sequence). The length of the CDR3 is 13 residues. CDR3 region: CATSRARGEKLFF. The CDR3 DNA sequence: TGTGCCACCAGCAGAGCCCGGGGGGAAAAACTGTTTTTT.

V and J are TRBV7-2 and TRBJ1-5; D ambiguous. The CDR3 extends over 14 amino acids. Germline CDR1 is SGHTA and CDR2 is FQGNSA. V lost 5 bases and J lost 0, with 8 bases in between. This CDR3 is CASSRGGSNQPQHF. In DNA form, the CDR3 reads TGTGCCAGCAGCCGAGGCGGTAGCAATCAGCCCCAGCATTTT.

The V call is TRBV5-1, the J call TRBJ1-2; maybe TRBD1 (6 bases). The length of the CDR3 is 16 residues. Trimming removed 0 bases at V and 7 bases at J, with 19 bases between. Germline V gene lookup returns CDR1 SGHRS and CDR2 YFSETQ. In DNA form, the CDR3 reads TGCGCCAGCAGCTTGGCCTCAGGGGTCGATTCCGGTGGCTACACCTTC. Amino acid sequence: CASSLASGVDSGGYTF.

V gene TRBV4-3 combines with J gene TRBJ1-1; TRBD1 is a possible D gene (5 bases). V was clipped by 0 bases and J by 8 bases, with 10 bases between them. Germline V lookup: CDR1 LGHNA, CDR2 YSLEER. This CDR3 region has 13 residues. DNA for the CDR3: TGCGCCAGCAGCCAAGATGGGGCGCGGGAAGCTTTCTTT. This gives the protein CASSQDGAREAFF.

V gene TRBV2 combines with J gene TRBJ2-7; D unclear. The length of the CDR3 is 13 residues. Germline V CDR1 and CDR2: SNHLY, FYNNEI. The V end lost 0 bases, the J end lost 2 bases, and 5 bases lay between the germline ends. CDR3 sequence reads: CASSEARTYEQYF. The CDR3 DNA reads TGTGCCAGCAGTGAAGCGCGGACCTACGAGCAGTACTTC.

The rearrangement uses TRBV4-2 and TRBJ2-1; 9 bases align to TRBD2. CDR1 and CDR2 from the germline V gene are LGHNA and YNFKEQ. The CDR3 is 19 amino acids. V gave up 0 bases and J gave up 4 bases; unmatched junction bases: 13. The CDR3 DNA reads TGTGCCAGCAGCCAAGATCGGAGTAGCGGGGGACCACTTTACAATGAGCAGTTCTTC. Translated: CASSQDRSSGGPLYNEQFF.

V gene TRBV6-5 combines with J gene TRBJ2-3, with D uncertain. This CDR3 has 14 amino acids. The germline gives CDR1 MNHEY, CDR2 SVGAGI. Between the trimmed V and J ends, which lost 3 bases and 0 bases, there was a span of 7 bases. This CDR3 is CASSYSSSTDTQYF. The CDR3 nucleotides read TGTGCCAGCAGTTATTCATCCAGCACAGATACGCAGTATTTT.

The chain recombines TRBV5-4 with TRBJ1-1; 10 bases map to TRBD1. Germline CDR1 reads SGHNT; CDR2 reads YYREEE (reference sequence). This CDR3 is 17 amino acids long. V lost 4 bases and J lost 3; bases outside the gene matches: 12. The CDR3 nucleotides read TGTGCCAGCAGCCCGAGAAACACCGGGACAGGGGACACTGAAGCTTTCTTT. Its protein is CASSPRNTGTGDTEAFF.

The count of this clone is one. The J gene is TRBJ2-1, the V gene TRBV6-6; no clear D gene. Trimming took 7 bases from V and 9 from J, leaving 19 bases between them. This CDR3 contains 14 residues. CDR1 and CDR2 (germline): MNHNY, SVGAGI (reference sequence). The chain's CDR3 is CASTTVGVPGEQFF. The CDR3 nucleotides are TGTGCCAGCACGACTGTAGGAGTTCCTGGTGAGCAGTTCTTC.